This T cell receptor (beta chain) was sequenced in a study of T cell changes during pregnancy in multiple sclerosis. Method: immunoSEQ multiplex PCR; TCRdb's copy keeps in-frame clones and lacks some. The table records 40,000 or so clones, roughly 90% of them present only once. Trimming took 4 bases from V and 0 from J, leaving 15 bases between them. The CDR3 length is 17 residues. Germline CDR1 reads MGHRA; CDR2 reads YSYEKL. This chain links TRBV4-1 with TRBJ1-4; TRBD1 is a possible D gene (6 bases). This clonotype originated in a female donor in good health, enrolled as a control in a pregnancy study. The sample in question was peripheral blood, obtained in the third trimester of pregnancy. The CDR3 here is CASSREGPGATNEKLFF. The DNA of the CDR3 is TGCGCCAGCAGCCGAGAGGGACCAGGGGCAACTAATGAAAAACTGTTTTTT.